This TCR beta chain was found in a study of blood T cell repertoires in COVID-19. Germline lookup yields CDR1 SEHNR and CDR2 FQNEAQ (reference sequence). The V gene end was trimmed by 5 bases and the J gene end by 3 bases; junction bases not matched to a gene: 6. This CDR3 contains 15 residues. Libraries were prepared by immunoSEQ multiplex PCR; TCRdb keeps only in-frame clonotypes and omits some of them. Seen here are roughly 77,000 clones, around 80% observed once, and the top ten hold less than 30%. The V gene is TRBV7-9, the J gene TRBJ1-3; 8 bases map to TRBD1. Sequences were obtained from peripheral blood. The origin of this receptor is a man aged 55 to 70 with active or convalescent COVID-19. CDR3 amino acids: CASSRTGRGGNTIYF. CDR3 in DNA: TGTGCCAGCAGCCGGACAGGGAGGGGTGGAAACACCATATATTTT.